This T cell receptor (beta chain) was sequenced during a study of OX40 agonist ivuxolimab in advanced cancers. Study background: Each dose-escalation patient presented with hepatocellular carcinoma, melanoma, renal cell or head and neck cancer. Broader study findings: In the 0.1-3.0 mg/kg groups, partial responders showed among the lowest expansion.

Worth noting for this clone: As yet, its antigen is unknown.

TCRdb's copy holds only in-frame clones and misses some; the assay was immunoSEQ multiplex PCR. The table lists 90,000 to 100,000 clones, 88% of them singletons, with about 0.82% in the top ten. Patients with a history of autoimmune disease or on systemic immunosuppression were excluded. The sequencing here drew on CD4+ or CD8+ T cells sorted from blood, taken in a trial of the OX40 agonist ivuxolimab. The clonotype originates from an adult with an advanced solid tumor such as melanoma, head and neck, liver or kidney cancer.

CDR3 coding DNA: TGCGCCAGCAGCTTTACAGGGGAGCCCTACAATGAGCAGTTCTTC. Translated, it gives CASSFTGEPYNEQFF. This chain links TRBV5-1 with TRBJ2-1, with 7 bases lining up with TRBD1. The length of the CDR3 is 15 residues. V gave up 2 bases and J gave up 2 bases; unmatched junction bases: 4. Germline lookup yields CDR1 SGHRS and CDR2 YFSETQ. Complete variable domain (other parts from reference TRBV5-1 and TRBJ2-1): KAGVTQTPRYLIKTRGQQVTLSCSPISGHRSVSWYQQTPGQGLQFLFEYFSETQRNKGNFPGRFSGRQFSNSRSEMNVSTLELGDSALYLCASSFTGEPYNEQFFGPGTRLTVL.